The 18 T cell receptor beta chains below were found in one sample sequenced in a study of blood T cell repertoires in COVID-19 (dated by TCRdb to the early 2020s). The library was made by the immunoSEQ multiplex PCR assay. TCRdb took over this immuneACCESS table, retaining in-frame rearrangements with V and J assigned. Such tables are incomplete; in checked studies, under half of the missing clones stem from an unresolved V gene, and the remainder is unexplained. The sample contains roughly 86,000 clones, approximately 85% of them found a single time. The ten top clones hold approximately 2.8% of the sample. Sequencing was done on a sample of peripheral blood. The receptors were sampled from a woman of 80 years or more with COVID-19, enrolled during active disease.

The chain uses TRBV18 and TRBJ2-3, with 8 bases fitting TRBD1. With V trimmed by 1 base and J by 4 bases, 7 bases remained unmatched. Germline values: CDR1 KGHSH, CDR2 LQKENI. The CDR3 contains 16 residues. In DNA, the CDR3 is TGTGCCAGCTCACCACGGGGGCTACAGGGGGCAGATACGCAGTATTTT. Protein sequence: CASSPRGLQGADTQYF. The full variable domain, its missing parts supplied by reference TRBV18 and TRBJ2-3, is NAGVMQNPRHLVRRRGQEARLRCSPMKGHSHVYWYRQLPEEGLKFMVYLQKENIIDESGMPKERFSAEFPKEGPSILRIQQVVRGDSAAYFCASSPRGLQGADTQYFGPGTRLTVL.

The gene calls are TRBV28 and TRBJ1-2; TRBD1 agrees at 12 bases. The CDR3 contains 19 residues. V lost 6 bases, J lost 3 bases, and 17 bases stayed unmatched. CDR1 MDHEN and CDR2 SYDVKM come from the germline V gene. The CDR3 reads CASRTFVTGQGAGDYGYTF. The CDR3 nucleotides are TGTGCCAGCAGGACCTTTGTTACGGGACAGGGGGCCGGGGACTATGGCTACACCTTC.

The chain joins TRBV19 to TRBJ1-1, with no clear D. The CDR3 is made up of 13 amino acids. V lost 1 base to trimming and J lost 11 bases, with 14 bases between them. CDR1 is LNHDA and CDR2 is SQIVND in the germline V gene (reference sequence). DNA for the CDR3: TGTGCCAGTAGTATAGTGGGAGGCCATTATGCTTTCTTT. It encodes CASSIVGGHYAFF. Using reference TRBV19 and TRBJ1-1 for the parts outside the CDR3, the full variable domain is DGGITQSPKYLFRKEGQNVTLSCEQNLNHDAMYWYRQDPGQGLRLIYYSQIVNDFQKGDIAEGYSVSREKKESFPLTVTSAQKNPTAFYLCASSIVGGHYAFFGQGTRLTVV.

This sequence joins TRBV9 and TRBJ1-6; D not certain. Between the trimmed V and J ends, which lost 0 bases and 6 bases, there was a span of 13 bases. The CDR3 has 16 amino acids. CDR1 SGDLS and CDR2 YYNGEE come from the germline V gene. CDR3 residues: CASSVDEQTPNSPLHF. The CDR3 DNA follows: TGTGCCAGCAGCGTAGATGAACAGACACCTAATTCACCCCTCCACTTT.

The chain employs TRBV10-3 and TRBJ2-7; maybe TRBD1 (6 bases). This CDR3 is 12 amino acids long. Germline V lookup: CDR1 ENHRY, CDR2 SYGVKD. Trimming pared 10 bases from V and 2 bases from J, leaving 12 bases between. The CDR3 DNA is TGTGCCACCCGTGGGGGCACCTACGAGCAGTACTTC. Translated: CATRGGTYEQYF.

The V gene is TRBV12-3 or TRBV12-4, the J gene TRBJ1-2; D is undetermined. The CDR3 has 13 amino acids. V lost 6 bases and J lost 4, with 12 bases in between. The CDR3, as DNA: TGTGCCAGCAGGGCGGCAGCCCTCTATGGCTACACCTTC. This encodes CASRAAALYGYTF.

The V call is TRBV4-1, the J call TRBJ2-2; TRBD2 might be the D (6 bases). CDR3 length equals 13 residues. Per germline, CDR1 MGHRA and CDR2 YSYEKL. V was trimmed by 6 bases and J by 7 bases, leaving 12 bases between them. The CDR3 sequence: CASRGEAIGELFF. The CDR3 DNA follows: TGCGCCAGCAGAGGGGAGGCCATCGGGGAGCTGTTTTTT.

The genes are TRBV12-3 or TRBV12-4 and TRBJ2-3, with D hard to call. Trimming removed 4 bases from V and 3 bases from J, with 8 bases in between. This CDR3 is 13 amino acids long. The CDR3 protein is CASSSRLTDTQYF. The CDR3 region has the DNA TGTGCCAGCAGTTCCCGACTTACAGATACGCAGTATTTT.

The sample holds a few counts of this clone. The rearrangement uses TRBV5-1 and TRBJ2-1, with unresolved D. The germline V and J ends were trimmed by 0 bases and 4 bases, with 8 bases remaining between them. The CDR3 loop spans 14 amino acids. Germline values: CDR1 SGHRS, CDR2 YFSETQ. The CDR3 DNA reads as TGCGCCAGCAGCTTGGCCGAAGCGTACAATGAGCAGTTCTTC. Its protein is CASSLAEAYNEQFF.

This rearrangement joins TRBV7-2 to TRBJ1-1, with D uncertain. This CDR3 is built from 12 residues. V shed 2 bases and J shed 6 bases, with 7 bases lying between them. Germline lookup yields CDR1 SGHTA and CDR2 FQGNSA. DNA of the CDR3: TGTGCCAGCAGCTTATCCATAGCTGAAGCTTTCTTT. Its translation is CASSLSIAEAFF.

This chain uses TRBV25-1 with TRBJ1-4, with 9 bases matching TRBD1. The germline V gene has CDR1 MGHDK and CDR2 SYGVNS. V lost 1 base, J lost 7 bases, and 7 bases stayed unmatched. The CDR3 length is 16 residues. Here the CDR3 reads CASSELGTGRGEKLFF. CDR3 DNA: TGTGCCAGCAGTGAATTAGGGACAGGGCGAGGTGAAAAACTGTTTTTT. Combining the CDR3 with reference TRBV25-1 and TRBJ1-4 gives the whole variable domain EADIYQTPRYLVIGTGKKITLECSQTMGHDKMYWYQQDPGMELHLIHYSYGVNSTEKGDLSSESTVSRIRTEHFPLTLESARPSHTSQYLCASSELGTGRGEKLFFGSGTQLSVL.

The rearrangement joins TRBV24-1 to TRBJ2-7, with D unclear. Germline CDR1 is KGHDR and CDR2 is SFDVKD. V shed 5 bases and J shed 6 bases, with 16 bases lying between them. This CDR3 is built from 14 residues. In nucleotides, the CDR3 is TGTGCCACCAGTGCCTTCAAATGGTATAGCGAGCAGTACTTC. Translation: CATSAFKWYSEQYF.

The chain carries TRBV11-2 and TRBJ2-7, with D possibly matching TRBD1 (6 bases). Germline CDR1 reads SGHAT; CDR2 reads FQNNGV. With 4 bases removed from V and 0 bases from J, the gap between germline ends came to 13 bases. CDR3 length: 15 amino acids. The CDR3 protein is CASSYRDTSSYEQYF. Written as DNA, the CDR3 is TGTGCCAGCAGCTATCGGGACACCAGCTCCTACGAGCAGTACTTC.

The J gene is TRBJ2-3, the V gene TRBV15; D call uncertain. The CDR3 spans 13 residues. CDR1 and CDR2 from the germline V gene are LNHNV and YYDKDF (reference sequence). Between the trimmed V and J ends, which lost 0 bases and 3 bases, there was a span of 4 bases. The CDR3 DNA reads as TGTGCCACCAGCAGAGATCCAACAGATACGCAGTATTTT. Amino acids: CATSRDPTDTQYF.

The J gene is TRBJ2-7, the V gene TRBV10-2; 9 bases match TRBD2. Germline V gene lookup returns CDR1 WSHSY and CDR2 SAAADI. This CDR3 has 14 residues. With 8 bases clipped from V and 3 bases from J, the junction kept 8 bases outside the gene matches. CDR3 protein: CASLDSGSRYEQYF. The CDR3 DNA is TGCGCCAGCTTAGATAGCGGGAGTCGCTACGAGCAGTACTTC.

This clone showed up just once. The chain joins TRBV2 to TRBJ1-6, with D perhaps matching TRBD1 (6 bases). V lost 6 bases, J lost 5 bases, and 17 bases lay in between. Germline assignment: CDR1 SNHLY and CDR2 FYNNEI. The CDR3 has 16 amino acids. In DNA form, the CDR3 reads TGTGCCAGCAGGGGGGTCGCAGGGGAAGATAATTCACCCCTCCACTTT. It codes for CASRGVAGEDNSPLHF.

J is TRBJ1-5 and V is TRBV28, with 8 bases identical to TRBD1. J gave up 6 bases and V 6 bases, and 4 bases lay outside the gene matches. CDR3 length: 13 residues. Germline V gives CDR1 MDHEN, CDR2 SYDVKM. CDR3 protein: CASSPGGSQPQHF. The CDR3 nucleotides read TGTGCCAGCAGCCCAGGGGGCAGTCAGCCCCAGCATTTT.

The CDR3 nucleotides are TGTGCCAGCAGGTTACAGGGGTACGAGCAGTACTTC. Amino acids: CASRLQGYEQYF. This rearrangement joins TRBV2 to TRBJ2-7; TRBD1 matches 7 bases. After removal of 6 bases from V and 4 bases from J, the junction contained 3 bases not matched to a gene. This CDR3 contains 12 residues. CDR1 is SNHLY and CDR2 is FYNNEI in the germline V gene. Full variable domain (rest looked up from reference TRBV2 and TRBJ2-7): EPEVTQTPSHQVTQMGQEVILRCVPISNHLYFYWYRQILGQKVEFLVSFYNNEISEKSEIFDDQFSVERPDGSNFTLKIRSTKLEDSAMYFCASRLQGYEQYFGPGTRLTVT.